These T cell receptor beta chains were read from a single sample in a study of shared clonotypes between healthy human individuals. The data were produced by immunoSEQ multiplex PCR, yet TCRdb's version contains in-frame clones alone and is incomplete. This table has under 2,500,000 clones, approximately 95% appearing once. Sequencing input: naive CD4+ T cells sorted from blood. The receptors stem from a man between 18 and 35 years old in good health. CDR3s include the opening cysteine and the closing phenylalanine or tryptophan. The D gene is left open where the match is weak. Clone size, where shown, is once, few, many, or a class for clones that have expanded.

d_call j_call clone_size v_call cdr3_nt cdr3_aa
TRBD1 TRBJ2-1 once TRBV9 TGTGCCAGCAGCGGCGACAGGGGTGAATACAATGAGCAGTTCTTC CASSGDRGEYNEQFF
- TRBJ2-2 - TRBV5-4 TGTGCCAGCAGCTTGGTCTCCGGGGCCGCGAACACCGGGGAGCTGTTTTTT CASSLVSGAANTGELFF
TRBD2 TRBJ2-2 - TRBV9 TGTGCCAGCAGATGGGGGACTAGCGGCGGGGAGCTGTTTTTT CASRWGTSGGELFF
- TRBJ2-1 - TRBV7-8 TGTGCCAGCAGCCGAGCGGGTGGAGTATACAATGAGCAGTTCTTC CASSRAGGVYNEQFF
- TRBJ1-5 - TRBV30 TGTGCCTGGAGTCCCCAGGGGAACAATCAGCCCCAGCATTTT CAWSPQGNNQPQHF
- TRBJ1-1 - TRBV2 TGTGCCAGCAGAGTGGACAGCCGTTCGAACACTGAAGCTTTCTTT CASRVDSRSNTEAFF
TRBD2 TRBJ2-5 - TRBV5-1 TGCGCCAGCAGCTTGGGTAGTCTAGCGGGGGTAGAGACCCAGTACTTC CASSLGSLAGVETQYF
- TRBJ2-1 - TRBV29-1 TGCAGCGTTCGTCACGGGAGAGACTACAATGAGCAGTTCTTC CSVRHGRDYNEQFF
- TRBJ1-2 - TRBV25-1 TGTGCCAGCAGCCCCAACAGCCCCTATGGCTACACCTTC CASSPNSPYGYTF
- TRBJ2-3 - TRBV29-1 TGCAGCGCCGCTAGCACAGATACGCAGTATTTT CSAASTDTQYF
TRBD1 TRBJ2-1 - TRBV5-5 TGTGCCAGCAGCTTGGCCGGGACAGGGGACTTATTGGAGCAGTTCTTC CASSLAGTGDLLEQFF
- TRBJ2-1 - TRBV6-4 TGTGCCAGCAGAGGGGTAAGACAGCAAGTCTACAATGAGCAGTTCTTC CASRGVRQQVYNEQFF
TRBD1 TRBJ1-4 - TRBV10-2 TGCGCCAGCAGTGTGACAGGGAGTAATGAAAAACTGTTTTTT CASSVTGSNEKLFF
- TRBJ2-7 once TRBV19 TGTGCCAGTAGTATCTCGGAGGGTGATATCTACGAGCAGTACTTC CASSISEGDIYEQYF
TRBD2 TRBJ2-5 - TRBV5-1 TGCGCCAGCAGCTCAGGACTAGCGGGGGAGACCCAGTACTTC CASSSGLAGETQYF
- TRBJ1-2 - TRBV27 TGTGCCAGCAGTCCCGGGGGGGCAATACTCTATGGCTACACCTTC CASSPGGAILYGYTF
- TRBJ1-5 - TRBV25-1 TGTGCCAGCAGTGAATTCCCATTCGACCAGCCCCAGCATTTT CASSEFPFDQPQHF
- TRBJ1-5 - TRBV5-4 TGTGCCAGCAGCTTCGCAGGGTCCCAGCCCCAGCATTTT CASSFAGSQPQHF
TRBD1 TRBJ2-4 - TRBV9 TGTGCCAGCAGCCCCGAACAGGGGTCCGGAAACATTCAGTACTTC CASSPEQGSGNIQYF
TRBD1 TRBJ1-1 - TRBV7-8 TGTGCCAGCAGCTTCTTAGGGACAGGAAACACTGAAGCTTTCTTT CASSFLGTGNTEAFF
- TRBJ2-3 - TRBV21-1 TGTGCCAGCAGCAAAGAGCCTAGCGGGGGGGCTGCAGATACGCAGTATTTT CASSKEPSGGAADTQYF
- TRBJ2-7 - TRBV7-9 TGTGCCAGCAGCAACCAGACAGACTACGAGCAGTACTTC CASSNQTDYEQYF
TRBD1 TRBJ1-2 - TRBV6-6 TGTGCCAGCAGTGAGCCGGGACAGGGCTACTATGGCTACACCTTC CASSEPGQGYYGYTF
TRBD1 TRBJ1-2 - TRBV6-1 TGTGCCAGCACCGAGGGACAGATGGGCTACACCTTC CASTEGQMGYTF
TRBD1 TRBJ1-2 - TRBV6-6 TGTGCCAGCAGGACTGGACAGGGGAGTTTAGGTTATGGCTACACCTTC CASRTGQGSLGYGYTF
- TRBJ1-6 few TRBV4-1 TGCGCCAGCAGCCAAGTCCCTCGTGGGTCCGGGAATTCACCCCTCCACTTT CASSQVPRGSGNSPLHF
- TRBJ1-1 few TRBV9 TGTGCCAGCAGCGCCGGGACTGAAGCTTTCTTT CASSAGTEAFF
TRBD2 TRBJ2-7 - TRBV10-3 TGTGCCATCAGTGGGACGTTACTAGCGGGAGAGAACGAGCAGTACTTC CAISGTLLAGENEQYF
- TRBJ2-7 - TRBV4-1 TGCGCCAGCAGCCAAGGTACGCGGGAATACGAGCAGTACTTC CASSQGTREYEQYF
- TRBJ1-1 - TRBV4-1 TGCGCCAGCAGCCGAAGTAGTCCCAGACTGAACACTGAAGCTTTCTTT CASSRSSPRLNTEAFF
- TRBJ2-7 - TRBV30 TGTGCCTGCCTTGTAGGTTCCTACGAGCAGTACTTC CACLVGSYEQYF
- TRBJ2-7 - TRBV12-5 TGTGCTAGTGCCCCTCCCCCAGAAACCTACGAGCAGTACTTC CASAPPPETYEQYF
- TRBJ1-5 - TRBV5-1 TGCGCCAGCAGCTTGGAAGGACAGACTAATCAGCCCCAGCATTTT CASSLEGQTNQPQHF
TRBD1 TRBJ2-2 - TRBV9 TGTGCCAGCAGAGAGACAGGGTCTGGGGCCGGGGAGCTGTTTTTT CASRETGSGAGELFF
TRBD1 TRBJ2-4 - TRBV5-6 TGTGCCAGCAAATACAGGGGTGCCAAAAACATTCAGTACTTC CASKYRGAKNIQYF
- TRBJ2-3 - TRBV5-1 TGCGCCAGCAGCTTTCGTAGACCTAGCACAGATACGCAGTATTTT CASSFRRPSTDTQYF
TRBD1 TRBJ1-2 once TRBV28 TGTGCCAGCAGTTCGGGACAGGGAGGCGGCTACACCTTC CASSSGQGGGYTF
- TRBJ1-2 - TRBV20-1 TGCAGTGCTAGAGTTATGGGTGGCTACACCTTC CSARVMGGYTF
- TRBJ2-1 - TRBV18 TGTGCCAGCTCACCCGGTGAGACGAGACACAATGAGCAGTTCTTC CASSPGETRHNEQFF
- TRBJ2-3 - TRBV5-1 TGCGCCAGCAGCGCATTGGGGCACTCCCGGGGTGATACGCAGTATTTT CASSALGHSRGDTQYF
- TRBJ2-3 - TRBV19 TGTGCCAGTAGTGTCCCGGGTGGAACAGATACGCAGTATTTT CASSVPGGTDTQYF
TRBD1 TRBJ1-2 - TRBV6-6 TGTGCCAGCAGTTACGACACGGGGACAGGGAACTATGGCTACACCTTC CASSYDTGTGNYGYTF
TRBD1 TRBJ2-3 - TRBV5-4 TGTGCCAGCAGCCGACGGGGACAGGGGACCGATACGCAGTATTTT CASSRRGQGTDTQYF
- TRBJ2-7 - TRBV6-1 TGTGCCAGCAGTGAGGGAGGCCCCGAGCAGTACTTC CASSEGGPEQYF
TRBD2 TRBJ2-5 - TRBV19 TGTGCCAGTAGTATCATAACGGGGGGGCAAGAGACCCAGTACTTC CASSIITGGQETQYF
- TRBJ2-5 - TRBV18 TGTGCCAGCTCACCAGATTACCAAGAGACCCAGTACTTC CASSPDYQETQYF
TRBD1 TRBJ2-5 once TRBV11-3 TGTGCCAGCAGCCGGGACAGGGGGTACCAAGAGACCCAGTACTTC CASSRDRGYQETQYF
TRBD2 TRBJ2-7 - TRBV11-2 TGTGCCAGCAGCAGAGTGGAGGTAGCGGGAGGTTCCTCCTACGAGCAGTACTTC CASSRVEVAGGSSYEQYF
TRBD1 TRBJ1-2 few TRBV30 TGTGCCTGGACCAAGACAGGGATCTATGGCTACACCTTC CAWTKTGIYGYTF
- TRBJ1-5 - TRBV6-5 TGTGCCAGCAGCACCGGGGGCATCAATCAGCCCCAGCATTTT CASSTGGINQPQHF
- TRBJ2-2 - TRBV10-3 TGTGCCATCAGTGGGGTCAGGGGTACCGGGGAGCTGTTTTTT CAISGVRGTGELFF
- TRBJ2-7 - TRBV10-2 TGCGCCAGCAGTAGCGGGTCAGCCTACGAGCAGTACTTC CASSSGSAYEQYF
TRBD2 TRBJ2-5 - TRBV2 TGTGCCAGCAGTGGACTAGCGGGCCAAGAGACCCAGTACTTC CASSGLAGQETQYF
- TRBJ1-1 few TRBV7-2 TGTGCCAGCAGCTTACTGCGCACTGAAGCTTTCTTT CASSLLRTEAFF
TRBD1 TRBJ2-5 once TRBV2 TGTGCCAGCAGGGACAGGGCTATCCAAGAGACCCAGTACTTC CASRDRAIQETQYF